The present entry profiles one TCR beta chain with its context. This clone came up a few times. What this receptor recognizes is not known. Per-base quality was not reported, and no clone a single base away is much larger than it. From cysteine to phenylalanine, the CDR3 is 15 amino acids long. Kept here is only the CDR3 DNA, which spans 45 bases and is read in frame from base 1. Relative to germline, V is 2 bases shorter and J is 3 bases shorter, with 14 bases between their ends. CDR1 and CDR2, looked up from the germline V gene, are MNHGY and SAAAGT. The immunoSEQ Assay was used to immunosequence TCRbeta CDR3 regions from genomic DNA. Before high-throughput sequencing, the genomic DNA was amplified using bias-controlled multiplex PCR. Turning to the authors' computational methods: To quantify the absolute abundance of each unique TCRbeta CDR3 region, the sequences were collapsed and filtered. Clonality, defined as 1 minus Pielou's evenness, was calculated using only productive rearrangements. To compute tumor T-cell fraction, TCRbeta template counts were normalized to usable DNA, with usable DNA estimated from several housekeeping genes. Clones with significantly greater frequencies in on-treatment versus baseline samples were identified using a previously published method. As stored in TCRdb, this immuneACCESS dataset retains in-frame rearrangements with V and J assigned. A fraction of the clones does not appear; measured against another copy, unresolved V genes explain less than half of the discrepancy, and the remainder lacks a known reason. Clone size and V and J calls were adopted from that table, with D and trimming inferred from the DNA. This sample has about 6,100 clones in its table, and about 24% of those were observed once. The ten largest make up almost 10% of the sample.

The sample comes from a study of sequential checkpoint blockade in melanoma (dated by TCRdb to the late 2010s). With respect to the entire study: Patients were randomized 1:1 to first-line nivolumab followed by ipilimumab (arm A) or ipilimumab followed by nivolumab (arm B). Both trial sequences were followed by maintenance nivolumab. TCRbeta immunosequencing was performed on DNA from 91 pretreatment melanoma tumor samples. For approximately 23 patients, matched tumor biopsies were taken both before treatment and at week 13, after single-agent nivolumab (arm A) or ipilimumab (arm B). About 81% of the matched pre- and post-treatment tumor biopsy pairs came from the same lesion. Findings and caveats that apply to the study as a whole: In the nivolumab-first arm (arm A), pretreatment tumor TIL clonality was associated with response (P = .04). Tumor T-cell fraction and clonality correlated with PD-L1 staining and CD8+ T-cell counts but not with mutational load. The response-prediction model combining TCR metrics and mutation burden needs validation in larger, independent patient cohorts. Patients whose tumor T-cell fraction and clonality increased by week 13 were about 30 times more likely to achieve clinical benefit. Small sample sizes and reduced statistical power limited the within-arm analyses of tumor T-cell fraction.

The sample's treatment or condition label, decoded: randomized to nivolumab then ipilimumab (arm A) or the reverse (arm B). Prior DNA-damaging chemotherapy had not been received by any trial patient. The samples were obtained from melanoma patients enrolled in CheckMate 064, an open-label, randomized phase II trial testing sequential checkpoint blockade. Tumor TCR sequencing used genomic DNA from formalin-fixed paraffin-embedded (FFPE) tissue samples. The chain employs TRBV6-8 and TRBJ2-7, with the D gene call left open. This TCR was recovered from a human donor with melanoma. The source material was tumor tissue (inferred from file names), sampled from a patient given nivolumab and ipilimumab in sequence. The DNA is TGTGCCAGCAGTTACGCCGAGAGGCCTATCTACGAGCAGTACTTC. It translates to CASSYAERPIYEQYF.